The 13 T cell receptor beta chains presented below share a single source sample, sequenced in a study of cytomegalovirus exposure and HLA in healthy donors. This PCR relied on a set of 60 Vbeta primers and 13 Jbeta primers. The data were produced by immunoSEQ multiplex PCR, yet TCRdb's version contains in-frame clones alone and is incomplete. The sample yields roughly 180,000 clones, approximately 80% seen once. The sequencing input was PBMCs. The receptors were sampled from a woman between 18 and 30 years old in good health and CMV-seronegative.

The chain combines TRBV25-1 with TRBJ2-1, with TRBD2 matching over 9 bases. Germline CDR1 and CDR2: MGHDK and SYGVNS. V shed 6 bases, J shed 8 bases, and the junction held 11 bases outside the gene matches. This CDR3 has 15 residues. CDR3 loop: CASSRRTSDLYEQFF. The CDR3 nucleotides read TGTGCCAGCAGCCGTAGGACTAGCGATCTCTATGAGCAGTTCTTC. Complete variable domain (other parts from reference TRBV25-1 and TRBJ2-1): EADIYQTPRYLVIGTGKKITLECSQTMGHDKMYWYQQDPGMELHLIHYSYGVNSTEKGDLSSESTVSRIRTEHFPLTLESARPSHTSQYLCASSRRTSDLYEQFFGPGTRLTVL.

This sequence joins TRBV5-1 and TRBJ1-2; D is unresolved. Trimming shortened V by 4 bases and J by 0 bases, and 7 bases separated the two germline ends. The CDR3 runs 13 residues. Germline CDR1 SGHRS, CDR2 YFSETQ. CDR3 in amino acids: CASSPDANYGYTF. The CDR3 DNA sequence: TGCGCCAGCAGCCCAGATGCTAACTATGGCTACACCTTC.

This clone appeared a few times. This sequence joins TRBV25-1 and TRBJ1-4; D uncertain. With 3 bases removed from V and 5 bases from J, the gap between germline ends came to 13 bases. CDR1 and CDR2 (germline): MGHDK, SYGVNS. The length of the CDR3 is 15 residues. This chain's CDR3 is CASSDSGKKNEKLFF. The CDR3 DNA reads TGTGCCAGCAGTGACTCCGGGAAAAAAAATGAAAAACTGTTTTTT.

The chain employs TRBV7-9 and TRBJ2-5; TRBD1 matches at 11 bases. The ends lost 0 bases at V and 7 bases at J; junction bases unmatched: 4. The V gene's germline CDR1 is SEHNR and CDR2 FQNEAQ (reference sequence). CDR3 length equals 15 residues. CDR3 amino acids: CASSLAAGTGGTQYF. The CDR3 DNA reads as TGTGCCAGCAGCTTAGCTGCCGGGACAGGGGGGACCCAGTACTTC.

About this clone: The germline gene is not matched at one end of the junction; a read error may be the cause. The CDR3 region is CASSGGNSGNIIYF. Here the CDR3 DNA reads TGTGCCAGCAGCGGGGGAAACTCTGGAAACATCATATATTTT. V and J are TRBV2 and TRBJ1-3; tentative D call: TRBD1 (5 bases). Germline values: CDR1 SNHLY, CDR2 FYNNEI. The CDR3 is made up of 14 amino acids.

This sequence joins TRBV6-5 and TRBJ1-3; 7 bases match TRBD1. V shed 9 bases, J shed 4 bases, and the junction held 3 bases outside the gene matches. The CDR3 consists of 12 residues. The V gene's germline CDR1 is MNHEY and CDR2 SVGAGI. Here the CDR3 reads CARDRVGNTIYF. CDR3 nucleotide sequence: TGTGCCAGAGACAGGGTCGGAAACACCATATATTTT.

This clone was observed a few times. The chain links TRBV5-1 to TRBJ2-7, with D unresolved. Per the germline V gene, CDR1 is SGHRS and CDR2 is YFSETQ. Trimming cost V 0 bases and J 4 bases, with 8 bases left between them. The CDR3 length is 13 residues. CDR3 nucleotide sequence: TGCGCCAGCAGCTTGGGCAACGGGTACGAGCAGTACTTC. This encodes CASSLGNGYEQYF.

The chain carries TRBV5-1 and TRBJ2-2, with no clear D. Trimming cost V 0 bases and J 6 bases, with 9 bases left between them. The CDR3 runs 14 residues. Germline CDR1 is SGHRS and CDR2 is YFSETQ. This CDR3 reads CASSLGSSPGELFF. In DNA, the CDR3 is TGCGCCAGCAGCTTGGGTTCTTCCCCCGGGGAGCTGTTTTTT.

The V and J genes are TRBV5-4 and TRBJ2-3; 8 positions match TRBD2. The junction had 3 bases not matched to a gene; V was cut back by 0 bases and J by 0 bases. This CDR3 is 16 amino acids long. Germline CDR1 is SGHNT and CDR2 is YYREEE (reference sequence). CDR3 sequence: CASSLAGTRSTDTQYF. CDR3 nucleotide sequence: TGTGCCAGCAGCTTGGCTGGGACTAGAAGCACAGATACGCAGTATTTT. The full variable domain, completed using reference TRBV5-4 and TRBJ2-3, is ETGVTQSPTHLIKTRGQQVTLRCSSQSGHNTVSWYQQALGQGPQFIFQYYREEENGRGNFPPRFSGLQFPNYSSELNVNALELDDSALYLCASSLAGTRSTDTQYFGPGTRLTVL.

This chain's CDR3 is CASSFPGGLEQYF. Written as DNA, the CDR3 is TGTGCCAGCAGCTTTCCCGGGGGGCTCGAGCAGTACTTC. This chain connects TRBV7-2 to TRBJ2-7; a weak D match, TRBD2 (7 bases). V lost 3 bases to trimming and J lost 6 bases, with 12 bases between them. CDR1 and CDR2 (germline): SGHTA, FQGNSA. This CDR3 spans 13 amino acids.

This chain joins TRBV9 and TRBJ2-7; 7 bases align to TRBD2. The CDR3 contains 16 residues. The V and J ends lost 0 bases and 3 bases, in that order; junction bases with no gene match: 9. Looked up from germline, CDR1 is SGDLS and CDR2 is YYNGEE. Here the CDR3 reads CASSVVPSGRLYEQYF. In DNA, the CDR3 is TGTGCCAGCAGCGTAGTCCCTAGCGGCAGACTCTACGAGCAGTACTTC. The whole variable domain, remainder taken from reference TRBV9 and TRBJ2-7, is DSGVTQTPKHLITATGQRVTLRCSPRSGDLSVYWYQQSLDQGLQFLIQYYNGEERAKGNILERFSAQQFPDLHSELNLSSLELGDSALYFCASSVVPSGRLYEQYFGPGTRLTVT.

V is TRBV2 and J is TRBJ2-1; a weak D match, TRBD2 (6 bases). Trimming shortened V by 7 bases and J by 3 bases, and 13 bases separated the two germline ends. In germline, CDR1 is SNHLY, CDR2 FYNNEI. The CDR3 is 14 residues long. The CDR3 spells CASMDAGLYNEQFF. CDR3 nucleotides: TGTGCCAGCATGGATGCGGGACTCTACAATGAGCAGTTCTTC.

The chain combines TRBV10-3 with TRBJ2-3; the match to TRBD2 covers 7 bases. V shed 8 bases, J shed 3 bases, and the junction held 5 bases outside the gene matches. CDR1 and CDR2 (germline): ENHRY, SYGVKD. CDR3 length equals 13 residues. This chain's CDR3 is CAISGGLTDTQYF. In DNA, the CDR3 is TGTGCCATCTCGGGAGGATTAACAGATACGCAGTATTTT.